Shown below are 20 T cell receptor beta chains from a single sample sequenced in a study of preoperative IRX-2 immunotherapy in early breast cancer. The treatment was: preoperative locoregional IRX-2 cytokine immunotherapy. TCRdb's copy holds only in-frame clones and misses some; the assay was immunoSEQ multiplex PCR. The data hold 20,000 to 30,000 clones, with approximately 81% observed a single time. The sequencing here drew on lymph node tissue, taken after IRX-2 immunotherapy. These TCRs come from a human donor with breast cancer.

The chain uses TRBV28 and TRBJ1-2, with no clear D. This CDR3 contains 13 residues. V lost 1 base to trimming and J lost 8 bases, with 11 bases between them. Per germline, CDR1 MDHEN and CDR2 SYDVKM. DNA of the CDR3: TGTGCCAGCAGTTTATTCAGGACTGGGGGCTACACCTTC. It encodes CASSLFRTGGYTF.

Only a few counts were recorded for this clone. In nucleotides, the CDR3 is TGTGCCAGCAGTGACAGGGACAATCAGCCCCAGCATTTT. Protein product: CASSDRDNQPQHF. V usage is TRBV6-8 and J usage is TRBJ1-5; 7 bases are a match to TRBD1. The V segment lost 5 bases and the J segment 3 bases; nucleotides outside the gene matches: 1. Germline V gene data show CDR1 as MNHGY and CDR2 as SAAAGT. The CDR3 runs to 13 residues.

The chain links TRBV6-8 to TRBJ1-1; D is perhaps TRBD1 (6 bases). Trimming cost V 8 bases and J 6 bases, with 16 bases left between them. Germline loops: CDR1 MNHGY, CDR2 SAAAGT. The CDR3 is 13 amino acids. This CDR3 is CASLRGKGAEAFF. The CDR3 DNA reads TGTGCCAGCCTAAGAGGGAAGGGGGCTGAAGCTTTCTTT.

The chain joins TRBV6-8 to TRBJ2-7; 14 nucleotides match TRBD2. The germline CDR1 and CDR2 sequences are MNHGY and SAAAGT. After removal of 6 bases from V and 7 bases from J, the junction contained 8 bases not matched to a gene. This CDR3 is built from 15 residues. CDR3 nucleotide sequence: TGTGCCAGCAGCAACCGGACTAGCGGGAGGAGGGAGCAGTACTTC. It translates to CASSNRTSGRREQYF.

The V and J genes are TRBV6-8 and TRBJ2-1; D gene uncertain. The CDR3 is made up of 13 amino acids. V was pared by 5 bases and J by 5 bases, with 10 bases between. Germline V lookup: CDR1 MNHGY, CDR2 SAAAGT. CDR3 in DNA: TGTGCCAGCAGTCACCGACGGAACAATGAGCAGTTCTTC. Amino acids: CASSHRRNNEQFF.

V is TRBV19 and J is TRBJ2-1, with D perhaps matching TRBD2 (6 bases). Trimming took off 1 base at V and 3 bases at J, with 10 bases between the two ends. The V gene's germline CDR1 is LNHDA and CDR2 SQIVND (reference sequence). This CDR3 region has 15 residues. The DNA for the CDR3 is TGTGCCAGTAGTATAGGTCGGGAGCACTACAATGAGCAGTTCTTC. Its translation: CASSIGREHYNEQFF.

V is TRBV15 and J is TRBJ2-3; the match to TRBD1 covers 7 bases. This CDR3 has 16 amino acids. The V gene end was trimmed by 2 bases and the J gene end by 4 bases; junction bases not matched to a gene: 9. In germline, CDR1 is LNHNV, CDR2 YYDKDF (reference sequence). This chain's CDR3 is CATSRSWTGGADTQYF. CDR3 sequence (DNA): TGTGCCACCAGCAGATCCTGGACAGGCGGCGCAGATACGCAGTATTTT. Combining the CDR3 with reference TRBV15 and TRBJ2-3 gives the whole variable domain DAMVIQNPRYQVTQFGKPVTLSCSQTLNHNVMYWYQQKSSQAPKLLFHYYDKDFNNEADTPDNFQSRRPNTSFCFLDIRSPGLGDTAMYLCATSRSWTGGADTQYFGPGTRLTVL.

The J gene is TRBJ2-1, the V gene TRBV18; 10 nucleotides agree with TRBD2. Per germline, CDR1 KGHSH and CDR2 LQKENI. Trimming cost V 0 bases and J 7 bases; bases outside gene matches: 9. CDR3 size: 17 residues. The CDR3 spells CASSPPRNSGRGNEQFF. The CDR3 DNA follows: TGTGCCAGCTCACCACCACGTAACAGCGGGAGGGGGAATGAGCAGTTCTTC.

J is TRBJ2-7 and V is TRBV12-5; 8 bases fit TRBD1. The germline V gene encodes CDR1 LGHNT and CDR2 FRNRAP. The CDR3 runs 13 residues. DNA for the CDR3: TGTGCCAGCAAACAGGGGGGCAACTACGAGCAGTACTTC. Its protein is CASKQGGNYEQYF.

The V and J genes are TRBV29-1 and TRBJ2-3; 9 bases match TRBD1. The CDR3 consists of 14 residues. J lost 8 bases, V lost 0 bases, and 6 bases had no gene match. Looked up from germline, CDR1 is SQVTM and CDR2 is ANQGSEA. For the CDR3, the DNA is TGCAGCGTTGAAGATCTTCGGGGACAGGGTACGCAGTATTTT. Its protein is CSVEDLRGQGTQYF.

This clone has a handful of counts. This sequence joins TRBV11-3 and TRBJ1-5; D gene unclear. Germline V gene sequence: CDR1 SGHNT, CDR2 YENEEA. V was clipped by 5 bases and J by 2 bases, with 10 bases between them. This CDR3 has 14 amino acids. CDR3 protein: CASSPLGRNQPQHF. CDR3 nucleotides: TGTGCCAGCAGCCCCCTAGGCCGCAATCAGCCCCAGCATTTT.

V gene TRBV29-1 combines with J gene TRBJ1-1; D unclear. CDR1 and CDR2 (germline): SQVTM, ANQGSEA. This CDR3 is built from 12 residues. Trimming took off 3 bases at V and 2 bases at J, with 7 bases between the two ends. The CDR3 nucleotides are TGCAGCGTTGACGAGGGAAACACTGAAGCTTTCTTT. Its protein product is CSVDEGNTEAFF.

For this clone: Compared with germline, one end of the junction differs, possibly owing to a read error. The rearrangement links TRBV6-8 to TRBJ2-7, with 8 nucleotides matching TRBD1. Germline loops: CDR1 MNHGY, CDR2 SAAAGT. CDR3 size: 15 residues. The CDR3 nucleotides read TGTGCCATCAGTAGCTCTGGCAGGGGGCTGGACGAGCAGTACTTC. Its translation is CAISSSGRGLDEQYF.

This clone was seen just once. V usage is TRBV5-1 and J usage is TRBJ2-6; D is uncertain. The CDR3 has 14 amino acids. Deletions cut 1 base from V and 2 bases from J, with 4 bases between. The V gene's germline CDR1 is SGHRS and CDR2 YFSETQ. As DNA, the CDR3 is TGCGCCAGCAGCTTGCGCCCTGGGGCCAACGTCCTGACTTTC. Its translation: CASSLRPGANVLTF.

The chain is built from TRBV5-1 and TRBJ1-2; D might be TRBD1 (5 bases). There are 15 residues in the CDR3. The V gene's germline CDR1 is SGHRS and CDR2 YFSETQ. V lost 0 bases and J lost 5, with 14 bases in between. The CDR3 DNA sequence: TGCGCCAGCAGCTTGGCCCCCTTTTCAGGGTATGGCTACACCTTC. Translated, it gives CASSLAPFSGYGYTF. The full variable domain, in which reference TRBV5-1 and TRBJ1-2 provide the parts outside the CDR3, is KAGVTQTPRYLIKTRGQQVTLSCSPISGHRSVSWYQQTPGQGLQFLFEYFSETQRNKGNFPGRFSGRQFSNSRSEMNVSTLELGDSALYLCASSLAPFSGYGYTFGSGTRLTVV.

The V and J genes are TRBV11-3 and TRBJ2-5; tentative D call: TRBD1 (5 bases). There are 15 residues in the CDR3. The V end was cut by 5 bases, the J end by 4 bases, with 17 bases between. The germline V gene encodes CDR1 SGHNT and CDR2 YENEEA. The CDR3 nucleotides read TGTGCCAGCAGCCTTAAGCAGGGCTACGGAGAGACCCAGTACTTC. Protein sequence: CASSLKQGYGETQYF. Full variable domain (remainder filled in from reference TRBV11-3 and TRBJ2-5): EAGVVQSPRYKIIEKKQPVAFWCNPISGHNTLYWYLQNLGQGPELLIRYENEEAVDDSQLPKDRFSAERLKGVDSTLKIQPAELGDSAVYLCASSLKQGYGETQYFGPGTRLLVL.

The rearrangement links TRBV23-1 to TRBJ2-3; maybe TRBD1 (5 bases). TRBV23-1 is noted as an ORF with a role that remains uncertain. V lost 6 bases and J 3 bases, leaving 25 bases between the germline ends. The CDR3 is 18 amino acids. CDR3 bases: TGCGCCAGCAGCCAAGGGGAAGGATCAGGTGAAGGGACAGATACGCAGTATTTT. Its translation: CASSQGEGSGEGTDTQYF.

The rearrangement joins TRBV6-8 to TRBJ2-3; 11 bases agree with TRBD2. The germline gives CDR1 MNHGY, CDR2 SAAAGT. With 6 bases clipped from V and 3 bases from J, the junction kept 5 bases outside the gene matches. The CDR3 runs 15 residues. The CDR3 coding sequence is TGTGCCAGCAGCTTCCGACTAGCGGGAACAGATACGCAGTATTTT. It is translated as CASSFRLAGTDTQYF.

The chain recombines TRBV6-8 with TRBJ2-7, with a possible D match to TRBD2 (6 bases). CDR1 is MNHGY, CDR2 SAAAGT, per germline. The CDR3 is 15 residues long. Deletions cut 2 bases from V and 4 bases from J, with 15 bases between. The CDR3 DNA is TGTGCCAGCAGTTACCGCACCGGCGGGACGTACGAGCAGTACTTC. Its translation: CASSYRTGGTYEQYF.

This sequence joins TRBV19 and TRBJ1-5; D not certain. There are 15 residues in the CDR3. CDR1 and CDR2 (germline): LNHDA, SQIVND (reference sequence). Trimming pared 6 bases from V and 2 bases from J, leaving 14 bases between. The CDR3 loop is CASSGGELGNQPQHF. Written as DNA, the CDR3 is TGTGCCAGTAGCGGTGGGGAATTGGGCAATCAGCCCCAGCATTTT.